This T cell receptor beta chain was captured by sequencing in a study of cytomegalovirus exposure and HLA in healthy donors. The PCR had 60 Vbeta and 13 Jbeta primers. The method was immunoSEQ multiplex PCR; TCRdb's version includes in-frame clones alone and lacks a portion of them. This table holds under 200,000 clones, around four fifths found once. The CDR3 has 21 amino acids. This chain connects TRBV21-1 to TRBJ2-6; the listed D gene, TRBD2, was not tested against the DNA. TRBV21-1 is a pseudogene locus. Sequenced: PBMCs. The source is a man aged 25-45 years in good health and CMV-seronegative. The CDR3 region is CASSKAGTSGRRSLGANVLTF. CDR3 DNA sequence: TGTGCCAGCAGCAAAGCGGGGACTAGCGGGAGGCGATCTCTGGGAGCCAACGTCCTGACTTTC.